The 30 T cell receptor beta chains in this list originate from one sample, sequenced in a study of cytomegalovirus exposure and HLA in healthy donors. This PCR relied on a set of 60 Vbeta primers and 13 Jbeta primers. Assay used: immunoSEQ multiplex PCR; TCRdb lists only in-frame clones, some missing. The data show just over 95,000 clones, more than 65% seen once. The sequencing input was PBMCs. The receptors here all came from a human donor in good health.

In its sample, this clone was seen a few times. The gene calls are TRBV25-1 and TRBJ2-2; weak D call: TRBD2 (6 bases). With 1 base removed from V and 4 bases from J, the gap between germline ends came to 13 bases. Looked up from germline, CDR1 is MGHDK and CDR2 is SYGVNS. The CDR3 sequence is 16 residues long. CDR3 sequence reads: CASSESGPGGTGELFF. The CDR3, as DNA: TGTGCCAGCAGTGAATCGGGGCCCGGGGGCACCGGGGAGCTGTTTTTT.

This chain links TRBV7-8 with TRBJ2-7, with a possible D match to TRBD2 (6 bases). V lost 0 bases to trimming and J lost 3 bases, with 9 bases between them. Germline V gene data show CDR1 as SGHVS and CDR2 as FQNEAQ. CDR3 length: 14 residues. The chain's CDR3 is CASSLAETSYEQYF. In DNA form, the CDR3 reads TGTGCCAGCAGCTTAGCGGAGACTAGCTACGAGCAGTACTTC. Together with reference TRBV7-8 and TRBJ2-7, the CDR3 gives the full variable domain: GAGVSQSPRYKVAKRGQDVALRCDPISGHVSLFWYQQALGQGPEFLTYFQNEAQLDKSGLPSDRFFAERPEGSVSTLKIQRTQQEDSAVYLCASSLAETSYEQYFGPGTRLTVT.

The CDR3 protein is CASSQDWRGPAHEQYF. The CDR3, as DNA: TGCGCCAGCAGCCAAGATTGGCGGGGACCGGCGCACGAGCAGTACTTC. The gene calls are TRBV4-3 and TRBJ2-7; D may be TRBD2 (6 bases). Germline-derived CDR1 and CDR2 are LGHNA and YSLEER. This CDR3 region has 16 residues. V lost 0 bases and J 5 bases, leaving 17 bases between the germline ends.

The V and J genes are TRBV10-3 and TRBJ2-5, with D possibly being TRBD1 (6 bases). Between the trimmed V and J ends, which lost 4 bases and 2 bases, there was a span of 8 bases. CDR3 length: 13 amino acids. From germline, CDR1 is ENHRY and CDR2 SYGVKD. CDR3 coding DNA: TGTGCCATCAGTGTAACAGGGCAAGAGACCCAGTACTTC. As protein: CAISVTGQETQYF.

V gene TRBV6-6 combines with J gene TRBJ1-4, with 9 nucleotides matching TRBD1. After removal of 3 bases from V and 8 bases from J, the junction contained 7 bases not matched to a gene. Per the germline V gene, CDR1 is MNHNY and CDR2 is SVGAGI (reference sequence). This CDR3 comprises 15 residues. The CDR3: CASSYYGQGKEKLFF. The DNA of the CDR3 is TGTGCCAGCAGTTATTATGGACAGGGGAAGGAAAAACTGTTTTTT.

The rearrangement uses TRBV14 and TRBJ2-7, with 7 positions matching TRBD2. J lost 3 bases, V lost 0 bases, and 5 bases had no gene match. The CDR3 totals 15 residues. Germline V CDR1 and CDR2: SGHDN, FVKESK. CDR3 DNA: TGTGCCAGCAGCCAAGAGTACGGGGGGTACTACGAGCAGTACTTC. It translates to CASSQEYGGYYEQYF. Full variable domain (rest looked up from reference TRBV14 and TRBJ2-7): EAGVTQFPSHSVIEKGQTVTLRCDPISGHDNLYWYRRVMGKEIKFLLHFVKESKQDESGMPNNRFLAERTGGTYSTLKVQPAELEDSGVYFCASSQEYGGYYEQYFGPGTRLTVT.

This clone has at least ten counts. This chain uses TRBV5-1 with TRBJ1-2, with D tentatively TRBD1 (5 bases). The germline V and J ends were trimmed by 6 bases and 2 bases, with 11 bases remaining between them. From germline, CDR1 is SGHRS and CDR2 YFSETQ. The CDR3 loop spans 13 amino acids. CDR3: CASNAEGNYGYTF. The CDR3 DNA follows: TGCGCCAGCAACGCGGAGGGGAACTATGGCTACACCTTC. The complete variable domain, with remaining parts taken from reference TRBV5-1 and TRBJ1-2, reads KAGVTQTPRYLIKTRGQQVTLSCSPISGHRSVSWYQQTPGQGLQFLFEYFSETQRNKGNFPGRFSGRQFSNSRSEMNVSTLELGDSALYLCASNAEGNYGYTFGSGTRLTVV.

CDR3 coding DNA: TGTGCCAGCAGCGTAGCGACAGGGAAGAACTACAATGAGCAGTTCTTC. It codes for CASSVATGKNYNEQFF. V is TRBV9 and J is TRBJ2-1; 7 bases are shared with TRBD1. The germline CDR1 and CDR2 sequences are SGDLS and YYNGEE. This CDR3 comprises 16 residues. Trimming at V came to 0 bases and at J to 3 bases, leaving 6 bases not matched to a gene. Using reference TRBV9 and TRBJ2-1 for the parts outside the CDR3, the full variable domain is DSGVTQTPKHLITATGQRVTLRCSPRSGDLSVYWYQQSLDQGLQFLIQYYNGEERAKGNILERFSAQQFPDLHSELNLSSLELGDSALYFCASSVATGKNYNEQFFGPGTRLTVL.

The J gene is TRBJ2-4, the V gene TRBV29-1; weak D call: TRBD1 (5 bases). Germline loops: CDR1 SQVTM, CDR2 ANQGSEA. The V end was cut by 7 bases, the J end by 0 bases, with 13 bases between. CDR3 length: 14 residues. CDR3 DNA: TGCAGCGCGACAGCGCGACTAGCCAAAAACATTCAGTACTTC. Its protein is CSATARLAKNIQYF.

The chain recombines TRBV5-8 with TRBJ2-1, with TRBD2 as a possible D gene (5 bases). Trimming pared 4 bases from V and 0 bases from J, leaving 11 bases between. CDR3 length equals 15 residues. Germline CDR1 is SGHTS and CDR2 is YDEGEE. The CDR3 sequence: CASSRGSYSYNEQFF. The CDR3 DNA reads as TGTGCCAGCAGCCGGGGATCATACTCCTACAATGAGCAGTTCTTC.

CDR3 sequence reads: CASSNSRDRGFSGNTIYF. The CDR3 bases are TGCGCCAGCAGCAACTCCCGGGACAGGGGATTCTCTGGAAACACCATATATTTT. The chain is built from TRBV5-1 and TRBJ1-3, with 10 bases lining up with TRBD1. Germline V CDR1 and CDR2: SGHRS, YFSETQ. V lost 4 bases and J lost 0; bases outside the gene matches: 10. This CDR3 spans 18 amino acids.

The CDR3 protein is CASSDNRQGAPGELFF. The CDR3 bases are TGTGCCAGCAGTGATAACCGACAGGGGGCCCCCGGGGAGCTGTTTTTT. J is TRBJ2-2 and V is TRBV6-4; 10 bases are a match to TRBD1. The germline gives CDR1 MRHNA, CDR2 SNTAGT. The CDR3 is 16 residues long. V gave up 3 bases and J gave up 6 bases; unmatched junction bases: 7.

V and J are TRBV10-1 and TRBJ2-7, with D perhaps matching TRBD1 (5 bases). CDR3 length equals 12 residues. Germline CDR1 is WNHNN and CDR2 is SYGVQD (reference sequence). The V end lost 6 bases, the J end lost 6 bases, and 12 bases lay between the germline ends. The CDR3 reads CASSQVTGEQYF. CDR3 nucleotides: TGCGCCAGCAGCCAGGTAACAGGCGAGCAGTACTTC.

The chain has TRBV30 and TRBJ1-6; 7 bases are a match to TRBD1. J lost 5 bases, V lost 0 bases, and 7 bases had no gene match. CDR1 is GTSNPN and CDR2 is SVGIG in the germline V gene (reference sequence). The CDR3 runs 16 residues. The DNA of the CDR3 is TGTGCCTGGAGTGTACGGGCAGGGGGTAATAATTCACCCCTCCACTTT. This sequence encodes CAWSVRAGGNNSPLHF.

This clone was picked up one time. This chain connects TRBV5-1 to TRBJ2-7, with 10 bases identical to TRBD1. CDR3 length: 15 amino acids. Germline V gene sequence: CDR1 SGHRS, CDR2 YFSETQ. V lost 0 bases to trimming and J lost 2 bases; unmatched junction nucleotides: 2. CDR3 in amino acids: CASSLDGTGAYEQYF. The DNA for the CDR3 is TGCGCCAGCAGCTTGGATGGGACAGGGGCCTACGAGCAGTACTTC.

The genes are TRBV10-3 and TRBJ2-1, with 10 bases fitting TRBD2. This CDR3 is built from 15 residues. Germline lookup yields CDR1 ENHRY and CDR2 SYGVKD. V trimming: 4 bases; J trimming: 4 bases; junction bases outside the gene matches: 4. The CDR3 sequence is CAISVTSGDYNEQFF. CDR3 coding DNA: TGTGCCATCAGTGTAACTAGCGGGGATTACAATGAGCAGTTCTTC.

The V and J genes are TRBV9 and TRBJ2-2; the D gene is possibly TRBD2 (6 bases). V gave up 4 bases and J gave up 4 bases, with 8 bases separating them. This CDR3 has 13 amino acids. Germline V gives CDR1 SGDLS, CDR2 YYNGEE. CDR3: CASSPGGTGELFF. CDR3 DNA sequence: TGTGCCAGCAGCCCCGGGGGCACCGGGGAGCTGTTTTTT.

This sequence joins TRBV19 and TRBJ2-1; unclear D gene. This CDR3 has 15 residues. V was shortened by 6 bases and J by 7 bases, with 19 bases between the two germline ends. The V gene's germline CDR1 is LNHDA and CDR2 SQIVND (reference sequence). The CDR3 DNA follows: TGTGCCAGTAGCGATCAAACTTCCCCGAGGAATGAGCAGTTCTTC. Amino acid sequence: CASSDQTSPRNEQFF.

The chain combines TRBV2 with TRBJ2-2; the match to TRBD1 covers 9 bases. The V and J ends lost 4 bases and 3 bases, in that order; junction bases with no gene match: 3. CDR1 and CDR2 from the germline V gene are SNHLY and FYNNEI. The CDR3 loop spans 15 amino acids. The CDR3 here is CASSAWTGDTGELFF. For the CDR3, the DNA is TGTGCCAGCAGTGCATGGACAGGGGACACCGGGGAGCTGTTTTTT.

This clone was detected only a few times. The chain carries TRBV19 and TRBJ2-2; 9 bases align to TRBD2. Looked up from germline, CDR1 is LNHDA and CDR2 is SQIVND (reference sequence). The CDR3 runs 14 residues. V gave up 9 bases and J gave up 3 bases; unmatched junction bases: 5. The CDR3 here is CASIAGAHTGELFF. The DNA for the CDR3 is TGTGCCAGCATAGCGGGGGCCCACACCGGGGAGCTGTTTTTT.

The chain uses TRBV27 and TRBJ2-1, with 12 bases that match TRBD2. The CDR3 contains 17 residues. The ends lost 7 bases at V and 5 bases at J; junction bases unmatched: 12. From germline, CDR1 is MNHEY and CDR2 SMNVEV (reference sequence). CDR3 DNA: TGTGCCAGCAACCCTGGACTAGCGGGATCCCTGAACAATGAGCAGTTCTTC. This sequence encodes CASNPGLAGSLNNEQFF.

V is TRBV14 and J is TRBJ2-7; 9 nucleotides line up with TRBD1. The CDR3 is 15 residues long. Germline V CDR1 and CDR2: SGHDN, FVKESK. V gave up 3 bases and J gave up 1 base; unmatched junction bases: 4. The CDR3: CASSHGDRVSYEQYF. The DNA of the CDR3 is TGTGCCAGCAGCCACGGGGACAGGGTATCCTACGAGCAGTACTTC.

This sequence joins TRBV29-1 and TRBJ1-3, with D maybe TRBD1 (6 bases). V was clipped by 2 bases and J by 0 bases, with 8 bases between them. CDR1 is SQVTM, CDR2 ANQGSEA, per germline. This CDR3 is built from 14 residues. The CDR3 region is CSVERGTSGNTIYF. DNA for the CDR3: TGCAGCGTTGAAAGGGGGACCTCTGGAAACACCATATATTTT.

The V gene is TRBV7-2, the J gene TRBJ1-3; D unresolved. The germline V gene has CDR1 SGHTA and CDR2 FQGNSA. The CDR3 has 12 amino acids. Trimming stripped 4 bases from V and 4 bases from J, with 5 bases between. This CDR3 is CASSSMGNTIYF. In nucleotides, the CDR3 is TGTGCCAGCAGCTCTATGGGAAACACCATATATTTT. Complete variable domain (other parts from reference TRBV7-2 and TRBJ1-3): GAGVSQSPSNKVTEKGKDVELRCDPISGHTALYWYRQSLGQGLEFLIYFQGNSAPDKSGLPSDRFSAERTGGSVSTLTIQRTQQEDSAVYLCASSSMGNTIYFGEGSWLTVV.

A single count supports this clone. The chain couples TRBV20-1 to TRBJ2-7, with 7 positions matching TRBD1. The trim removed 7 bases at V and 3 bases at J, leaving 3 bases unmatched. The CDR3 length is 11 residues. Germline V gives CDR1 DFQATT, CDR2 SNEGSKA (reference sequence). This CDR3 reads CSVTGYYEQYF. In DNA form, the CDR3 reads TGCAGTGTGACAGGGTACTACGAGCAGTACTTC.

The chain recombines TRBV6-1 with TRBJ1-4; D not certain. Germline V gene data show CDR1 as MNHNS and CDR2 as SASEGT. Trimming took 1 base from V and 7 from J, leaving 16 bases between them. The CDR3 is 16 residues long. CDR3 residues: CASSEDQASRFEKLFF. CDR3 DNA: TGTGCCAGCAGTGAAGATCAGGCATCCCGTTTTGAAAAACTGTTTTTT.

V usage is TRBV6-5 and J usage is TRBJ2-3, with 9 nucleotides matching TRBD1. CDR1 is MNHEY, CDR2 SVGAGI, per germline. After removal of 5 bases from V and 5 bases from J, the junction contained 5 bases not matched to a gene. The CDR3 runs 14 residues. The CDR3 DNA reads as TGTGCCAGCAGTAACAGGGGGCGCGGAGATACGCAGTATTTT. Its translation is CASSNRGRGDTQYF.

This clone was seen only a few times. The CDR3 loop reads CASSFLSGGSYYEQYF. CDR3 nucleotides: TGCGCCAGCAGCTTCCTTTCGGGCGGGAGTTACTACGAGCAGTACTTC. This chain uses TRBV5-1 with TRBJ2-7; TRBD2 matches at 7 bases. J was trimmed by 3 bases and V by 2 bases; bases with no gene match: 11. Germline V gene data show CDR1 as SGHRS and CDR2 as YFSETQ. This CDR3 is built from 16 residues. Together with reference TRBV5-1 and TRBJ2-7, the CDR3 gives the full variable domain: KAGVTQTPRYLIKTRGQQVTLSCSPISGHRSVSWYQQTPGQGLQFLFEYFSETQRNKGNFPGRFSGRQFSNSRSEMNVSTLELGDSALYLCASSFLSGGSYYEQYFGPGTRLTVT.

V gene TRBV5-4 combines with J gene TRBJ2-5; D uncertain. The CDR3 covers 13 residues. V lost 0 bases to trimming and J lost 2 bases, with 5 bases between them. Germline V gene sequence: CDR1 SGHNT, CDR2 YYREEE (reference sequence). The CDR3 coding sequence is TGTGCCAGCAGCTTGGGAGGACAAGAGACCCAGTACTTC. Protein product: CASSLGGQETQYF.

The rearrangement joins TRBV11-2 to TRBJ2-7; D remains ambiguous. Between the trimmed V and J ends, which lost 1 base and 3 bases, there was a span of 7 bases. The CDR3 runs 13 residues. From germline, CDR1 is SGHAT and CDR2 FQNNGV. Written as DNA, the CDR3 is TGTGCCAGCAGCTTAGCCGTTAACTACGAGCAGTACTTC. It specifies CASSLAVNYEQYF.